The 16 T cell receptor beta chains reported below all come from one sample, sequenced in a study of regulatory T cells in long-lasting Graves disease. Arm-PCR of CDR3 regions and iRepertoire HTBI primers were used to build TCR beta libraries. TCRdb redid the calling of the multiplex PCR reads with MiXCR, one entry per CDR3 protein. The top ten clones hold over 7% of a sample with roughly 410,000 distinct CDR3 sequences, 15% of them seen once. The time point here: newly diagnosed GD, antithyroid drugs for less than 3 months. Generation of the TCR library employed RNA extracted from PBMCs. The sample also formed part of further work on T cells in Graves' hyperthyroidism and ophthalmopathy.

The specimen was peripheral blood mononuclear cells (PBMCs), collected at new diagnosis, from a patient treated with antithyroid drugs. The source is a woman between 40 and 55 years old with Graves disease.

This clonotype was seen many times. CDR3 sequence: CASSLGAASGRNEQFF. Here the CDR3 DNA reads TGTGCCAGCAGCTTAGGAGCGGCTAGCGGGCGGAATGAGCAGTTCTTC. The V call is TRBV11-3, the J call TRBJ2-1, with 8 bases identical to TRBD2. In germline, CDR1 is SGHNT, CDR2 YENEEA. J gave up 7 bases and V 1 base, and 9 bases lay outside the gene matches. The CDR3 runs to 16 residues.

The sample holds many counts of this clonotype. The rearrangement links TRBV9 to TRBJ2-1; 7 bases line up with TRBD1. Germline trimming cut 3 bases from V and 4 bases from J; bases unmatched to any gene: 13. The CDR3 runs to 17 residues. Germline CDR1 is SGDLS and CDR2 is YYNGEE. This CDR3 is CASSATGQARIYNEQFF. The CDR3 nucleotides are TGTGCCAGCAGCGCCACCGGACAGGCGAGAATTTACAATGAGCAGTTCTTC.

This clonotype was detected many times. The genes are TRBV27 and TRBJ2-1, with D unresolved. The CDR3 consists of 13 residues. Germline CDR1 is MNHEY and CDR2 is SMNVEV (reference sequence). The V end lost 6 bases, the J end lost 3 bases, and 9 bases lay between the germline ends. The CDR3: CASSPEHYNEQFF. The CDR3 DNA sequence: TGTGCCAGCAGCCCAGAACACTACAATGAGCAGTTCTTC.

V and J are TRBV29-1 and TRBJ2-7, with 10 bases aligning to TRBD2. The CDR3 length is 14 residues. The ends lost 2 bases at V and 9 bases at J; junction bases unmatched: 10. Per the germline V gene, CDR1 is SQVTM and CDR2 is ANQGSEA. The CDR3 DNA sequence: TGCAGCGTTGAATATTTAGCGGGAGGAGTCGGGCAGTACTTC. Translation: CSVEYLAGGVGQYF.

Many counts were recorded for this clonotype. The chain joins TRBV4-1 to TRBJ2-3; D not certain. Germline V gives CDR1 MGHRA, CDR2 YSYEKL. The V gene lost 0 bases and the J gene lost 6 bases, with 7 bases spanning the gap. This CDR3 spans 13 amino acids. The CDR3 loop reads CASSQDISDTQYF. CDR3 sequence (DNA): TGCGCCAGCAGCCAAGATATTTCGGATACGCAGTATTTT.

The table lists this clonotype with many counts. This chain connects TRBV5-1 to TRBJ2-5; TRBD1 aligns across 7 bases. This CDR3 has 16 amino acids. J gave up 1 base and V 4 bases, and 10 bases lay outside the gene matches. CDR1 SGHRS and CDR2 YFSETQ come from the germline V gene. CDR3 region: CASSHGTVGPQETQYF. CDR3 sequence (DNA): TGCGCCAGCAGCCACGGGACAGTGGGTCCCCAAGAGACCCAGTACTTC.

Notes on this clonotype: A much larger clone lies one base from this, so it may be a read error. V and J are TRBV2 and TRBJ1-4; 7 bases match TRBD1. With 6 bases clipped from V and 8 bases from J, the junction kept 6 bases outside the gene matches. The length of the CDR3 is 13 residues. Looked up from germline, CDR1 is SNHLY and CDR2 is FYNNEI. The CDR3 DNA sequence: TGTGCCAGCAGAGCTAAAGGGGGCGAAAAACTGTTTTTT. It yields the protein CASRAKGGEKLFF.

This chain links TRBV4-1 with TRBJ2-1; TRBD2 agrees at 11 bases. V lost 1 base to trimming and J lost 9 bases; unmatched junction nucleotides: 5. The CDR3 is 15 residues long. The germline V gene has CDR1 MGHRA and CDR2 YSYEKL. This CDR3 reads CASSQGLAGRGEQFF. Here the CDR3 DNA reads TGCGCCAGCAGCCAAGGACTAGCGGGAAGGGGTGAGCAGTTCTTC.

The chain employs TRBV28 and TRBJ1-3; D is unresolved. Germline loops: CDR1 MDHEN, CDR2 SYDVKM. CDR3 size: 15 residues. The V and J ends lost 6 bases and 4 bases respectively, with 16 bases between them. This chain's CDR3 is CASSLRRILGNTIYF. The CDR3 DNA sequence: TGTGCCAGCAGCCTCCGGCGCATATTAGGAAACACCATATATTTT.

The sample holds many counts of this clonotype. The CDR3 loop reads CSVSPGFNEQFF. In nucleotides, the CDR3 is TGCAGTGTTAGCCCGGGTTTCAATGAGCAGTTCTTC. V gene TRBV20-1 combines with J gene TRBJ2-1, with D unresolved. CDR1 is DFQATT and CDR2 is SNEGSKA in the germline V gene (reference sequence). The CDR3 is made up of 12 amino acids. V dropped 7 bases and J dropped 6 bases, with 13 bases sitting between them.

This clonotype has ten or more counts. The chain is built from TRBV28 and TRBJ2-2; D perhaps matches TRBD1 (6 bases). The CDR3 has 18 amino acids. Germline CDR1 and CDR2: MDHEN and SYDVKM. Trimming took off 2 bases at V and 0 bases at J, with 16 bases between the two ends. CDR3 DNA: TGTGCCAGCAGTTTACCAGGACAGTCATACCCGAACACCGGGGAGCTGTTTTTT. Protein sequence: CASSLPGQSYPNTGELFF.

This clonotype was seen only a few times. This chain uses TRBV19 with TRBJ1-2; D gene unclear. The germline V and J ends were trimmed by 5 bases and 8 bases, with 12 bases remaining between them. The CDR3 has 12 residues. Germline assignment: CDR1 LNHDA and CDR2 SQIVND (reference sequence). CDR3 sequence reads: CASSVRSGGYTF. Written as DNA, the CDR3 is TGTGCCAGTAGTGTTAGGTCAGGCGGCTACACCTTC.

A word on this clonotype: A much larger clonotype is one base distant, so this may be a read error. The J gene is TRBJ2-7, the V gene TRBV10-3, with a weak D call TRBD1 (5 bases). The CDR3 covers 13 residues. With 3 bases removed from V and 5 bases from J, the gap between germline ends came to 11 bases. From germline, CDR1 is ENHRY and CDR2 SYGVKD. CDR3 bases: TGTGCCATCAGTGAAGCAGGGTCCAACGAGCAGTACTTC. It codes for CAISEAGSNEQYF.

This clonotype has just a few counts. This chain connects TRBV20-1 to TRBJ1-1, with D possibly TRBD1 on 5 matching bases. This CDR3 comprises 14 residues. V dropped 0 bases and J dropped 5 bases, with 13 bases sitting between them. CDR1 DFQATT and CDR2 SNEGSKA come from the germline V gene (reference sequence). CDR3 loop: CSARDLGGFTEAFF. The CDR3 DNA is TGCAGTGCTAGAGATCTCGGGGGGTTTACTGAAGCTTTCTTT.

A remark on this clonotype: A single base separates this from a much larger clone, so it may be a read error. V is TRBV28 and J is TRBJ1-5; 9 nucleotides agree with TRBD1. The CDR3 is 17 amino acids. Germline loops: CDR1 MDHEN, CDR2 SYDVKM. This chain's CDR3 is CACSRPRYRGHDQPQHF. The CDR3 DNA is TGTGCCTGCAGTCGACCGAGGTACAGGGGGCATGATCAGCCCCAGCATTTT. Supplemented by reference TRBV28 and TRBJ1-5, the full variable domain reads DVKVTQSSRYLVKRTGEKVFLECVQDMDHENMFWYRQDPGLGLRLIYFSYDVKMKEKGDIPEGYSVSREKKERFSLILESASTNQTSMYLCACSRPRYRGHDQPQHFGDGTRLSIL.

This clonotype was seen many times. In DNA, the CDR3 is TGTGCCAGCGGGAAAGCGGGAGGGGGTGAGCAGTTCTTC. Its protein product is CASGKAGGGEQFF. The genes are TRBV12-3 or TRBV12-4 and TRBJ2-1, with 10 bases that match TRBD2. The CDR3 is 13 amino acids. Trimming took 8 bases from V and 9 from J; bases not matched to a gene: 7.